The 9 T cell receptor beta chains in this list originate from one sample, sequenced in a study of CXCR3-negative and CXCR3-positive naive CD8 T cells. 5' RACE that incorporated UMI labels was used to prepare the TRB cDNA libraries. After re-calling the 5' RACE reads, TCRdb lists one entry per CDR3 protein, DNA absent. Here the sample table reports 84,000 or so distinct CDR3 sequences. The study's findings and limits: More hydrophobic TRB CDR3s occurred in CXCR3-positive than in CXCR3-negative naive cells.

Antigen specificity for these receptors is unknown. Sequencing was performed on naive CXCR3+ CD8+ T cells from blood. The subset was: CD45RO-CCR7+CD27+CD95- naive CD8+ T cells expressing CXCR3 (TNR3+). These receptors all stem from a human donor in good health. Some clones in this sample may be carry-over from other donors' samples.

The chain uses TRBV9 and TRBJ2-1; TCRdb's D call, TRBD1, is unchecked because there is no DNA. Germline V lookup: CDR1 SGDLS, CDR2 YYNGEE. The CDR3 spans 15 residues. The CDR3 sequence: CASSVDGGAYNEQLF.

This chain uses TRBV4-1 with TRBJ2-1; with no DNA, the TCRdb D assignment of TRBD1 cannot be verified. The CDR3 is 17 residues long. Per the germline V gene, CDR1 is MGHRA and CDR2 is YSYEKL. The CDR3 spells CASSQDPSGGPYNEQFF.

V gene TRBV23-1 combines with J gene TRBJ2-2; TCRdb's assignment of TRBD1 cannot be checked, as there is no DNA. TRBV23-1 is an ORF for which the function is uncertain. The CDR3 totals 14 residues. Here the CDR3 reads CASSRDRNTGELFF.

This chain connects TRBV27 to TRBJ2-2; TCRdb designates TRBD2, a call that cannot be tested without DNA. This CDR3 contains 13 residues. Germline lookup yields CDR1 MNHEY and CDR2 SMNVEV (reference sequence). This chain's CDR3 is CASSFLLVGELFF.

This chain joins TRBV7-2 and TRBJ2-7. The CDR3 is made up of 14 amino acids. Germline CDR1 SGHTA, CDR2 FQGNSA. The CDR3 protein is CASSLLSVEYEQYF.

This chain uses TRBV2 with TRBJ1-4. Germline assignment: CDR1 SNHLY and CDR2 FYNNEI. This CDR3 spans 11 amino acids. The chain's CDR3 is CASVGSEKLFF.

The J gene is TRBJ2-3, the V gene TRBV12-3 or TRBV12-4. The CDR3 length is 15 residues. The CDR3 loop reads CASSLDPDPTDTQYF.

The chain employs TRBV7-9 and TRBJ2-5; as DNA is missing, the TRBD2 call by TCRdb cannot be tested. The CDR3 is made up of 16 amino acids. Germline V gives CDR1 SEHNR, CDR2 FQNEAQ (reference sequence). This CDR3 reads CASSLEGLASPETQYF.

The V gene is TRBV12-3 or TRBV12-4, the J gene TRBJ2-1; the TCRdb D gene call, TRBD1, has no DNA to confirm it. The length of the CDR3 is 14 residues. CDR3 sequence: CASSATGTGNEQFF.